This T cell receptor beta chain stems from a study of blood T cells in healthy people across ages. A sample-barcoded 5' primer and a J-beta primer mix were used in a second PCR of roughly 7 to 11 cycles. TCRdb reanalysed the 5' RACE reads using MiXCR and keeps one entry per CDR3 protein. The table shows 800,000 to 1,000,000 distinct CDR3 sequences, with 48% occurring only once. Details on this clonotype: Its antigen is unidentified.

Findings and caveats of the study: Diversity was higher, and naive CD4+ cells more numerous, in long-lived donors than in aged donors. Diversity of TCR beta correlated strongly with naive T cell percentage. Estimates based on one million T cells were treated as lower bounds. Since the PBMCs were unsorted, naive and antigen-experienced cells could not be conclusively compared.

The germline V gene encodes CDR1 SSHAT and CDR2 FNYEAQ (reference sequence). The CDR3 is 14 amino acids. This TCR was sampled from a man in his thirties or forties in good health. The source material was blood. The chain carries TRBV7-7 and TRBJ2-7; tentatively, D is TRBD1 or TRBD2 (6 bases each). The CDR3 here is CDSSLAPGADEQYF. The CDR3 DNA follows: TGTGATAGCAGTTTAGCCCCGGGGGCGGACGAGCAGTACTTC.